This is a list of T cell receptor beta chains from one sample in a study of cytomegalovirus exposure and HLA in healthy donors. Clones were sequenced by immunoSEQ multiplex PCR, and TCRdb holds only the in-frame ones, with some missing. There are 200,000 to 250,000 clones in the sample; around 78% occur only once, and less than 0.6% lies in the top ten. Sequencing was performed on PBMCs. The receptors stem from a boy younger than 18 in good health and CMV-seronegative. Each CDR3 is given with its conserved first and last residue. D genes are given only for firm matches. Clone size is shown for a subset of rows, as once, few, many or a class of expanded clone.

clone_size | j_call | d_call | v_call | cdr3_nt | cdr3_aa
- | TRBJ1-4 | TRBD1 | TRBV5-1 | TGCGCCAGCAGCAAACCGGGACAGGAAAATGAAAAACTGTTTTTT | CASSKPGQENEKLFF
- | TRBJ2-7 | TRBD2 | TRBV5-1 | TGCGCCAGCAGCCAGGGACTAGCGGGAGAATCCTACGAGCAGTACTTC | CASSQGLAGESYEQYF
- | TRBJ2-3 | TRBD2 | TRBV27 | TGTGCCAGCAGTAATAGCGGGAGAACAGATACGCAGTATTTT | CASSNSGRTDTQYF
- | TRBJ2-7 | TRBD2 | TRBV7-2 | TGTGCCAGCAGCTTAGCGGTAGCGGGACCTCGCTACGAGCAGTACTTC | CASSLAVAGPRYEQYF
- | TRBJ2-7 | TRBD1 | TRBV4-2 | TGTGCCAGCAGCCAGACCGGGACAGGGGGCTCAAGCTCCTACGAGCAGTACTTC | CASSQTGTGGSSSYEQYF
- | TRBJ1-1 | - | TRBV10-2 | TGCGCCAGCAGTCTGTCTCGGACAGAAGGGACTGAAGCTTTCTTT | CASSLSRTEGTEAFF
- | TRBJ1-5 | - | TRBV6-1 | TGTGCCAGCAGTTTGGGGGCAGCGAAAAATCAGCCCCAGCATTTT | CASSLGAAKNQPQHF
- | TRBJ2-7 | TRBD1 | TRBV10-3 | TGTGCCATCAGGATGGACAGGGTCTACGAGCAGTACTTC | CAIRMDRVYEQYF
- | TRBJ1-2 | TRBD1 | TRBV30 | TGTGCCTGGAGGGACCTTAATAGGGGGCTTCTCTATGGCTACACCTTC | CAWRDLNRGLLYGYTF
once | TRBJ2-3 | - | TRBV14 | TGTGCCAGCAGCCAAGGGGCGGGAACGCAGTATTTT | CASSQGAGTQYF
- | TRBJ1-2 | - | TRBV30 | TGTGCCTGGAGTCCCCGGATTGGAGTCCTCTATGGCTACACCTTC | CAWSPRIGVLYGYTF
- | TRBJ1-1 | - | TRBV11-3 | TGTGCCAGCAGCTTATCCAGGGTTTTGGACACTGAAGCTTTCTTT | CASSLSRVLDTEAFF
few | TRBJ1-5 | - | TRBV6-7 | TGTGCCAGCAAAACAGTAGATCAGCCCCAGCATTTT | CASKTVDQPQHF
- | TRBJ2-1 | - | TRBV25-1 | TGTGCCAGCAGTGGAAATAGCGCCAGCTCCTACAATGAGCAGTTCTTC | CASSGNSASSYNEQFF
- | TRBJ2-1 | - | TRBV11-2 | TGTGCCAGCAGCTTAGTTGCCAGGCCTGGAACGGATAAGCAGTTCTTC | CASSLVARPGTDKQFF
- | TRBJ2-7 | TRBD2 | TRBV11-3 | TGTGCCAGCAGCCGCGCTGGGAGGGGCGAGCAGTACTTC | CASSRAGRGEQYF
- | TRBJ1-5 | - | TRBV5-1 | TGCGCCGCCTGGGGCACGACCGCGGTTAGCAATCAGCCCCAGCATTTT | CAAWGTTAVSNQPQHF
- | TRBJ2-2 | TRBD2 | TRBV10-3 | TGTGCCATCAGTGTGACTAGCGGGAGGGCCGTCACCGGGGAGCTGTTTTTT | CAISVTSGRAVTGELFF
- | TRBJ1-2 | TRBD1 | TRBV6-5 | TGTGCCAGCAGTTACTTGGGACAGGGTAGTGGCTACACCTTC | CASSYLGQGSGYTF
- | TRBJ1-2 | TRBD1 | TRBV7-9 | TGTGCCAGCAGCTTACCATACAGGGGGTTCATAGGGAATGGCTACACCTTC | CASSLPYRGFIGNGYTF
- | TRBJ1-5 | - | TRBV5-1 | TGCGCCAGCAGCTTGGGATACGGGGGAGGACTCTATAGCAATCAGCCCCAGCATTTT | CASSLGYGGGLYSNQPQHF
- | TRBJ1-1 | - | TRBV6-6 | TGTGCCAGCAGTTACTCGGGGAGGGCTTGGACTGAAGCTTTCTTT | CASSYSGRAWTEAFF
once | TRBJ2-4 | - | TRBV27 | TGTGCCAGCAGTTTAAGGAGTCAGTTGCTCCTAGCCAAAAACATTCAGTACTTC | CASSLRSQLLLAKNIQYF
- | TRBJ2-5 | - | TRBV28 | TGTGCCAGCCCCCCGGATCGGTCCGTCGGGGAGACCCAGTACTTC | CASPPDRSVGETQYF
- | TRBJ1-1 | TRBD1 | TRBV20-1 | TGCAGTGCCCAGGGGGGTGAAGCTTTCTTT | CSAQGGEAFF
- | TRBJ2-7 | - | TRBV29-1 | TGCAGCGTGGCAACGAGGCTAGCTACTCGCGAGCAGTACTTC | CSVATRLATREQYF
- | TRBJ2-3 | TRBD2 | TRBV5-1 | TGCGCCAGCAGCTCCGGGGGACTAGCGGGGACAGATACGCAGTATTTT | CASSSGGLAGTDTQYF
once | TRBJ1-2 | - | TRBV19 | TGTGCCAGTAGTCCCTCCGGGACAACCTATGGCTACACCTTC | CASSPSGTTYGYTF
- | TRBJ1-1 | - | TRBV10-1 | TGCGCCAGCAGTGAACTGGGGGCAAACACTGAAGCTTTCTTT | CASSELGANTEAFF
few | TRBJ1-1 | - | TRBV6-1 | TGTGCCAGCAGTGACCCACAGGGAAGGACTGAAGCTTTCTTT | CASSDPQGRTEAFF
- | TRBJ1-1 | - | TRBV19 | TGTGCCAGTGGCCGTTTGAACACTGAAGCTTTCTTT | CASGRLNTEAFF
- | TRBJ1-2 | - | TRBV5-4 | TGTGCCAGCAGCTTGGGGGGGAGGGATGATGGCTACACCTTC | CASSLGGRDDGYTF
- | TRBJ1-1 | - | TRBV7-8 | TGTGCCAGCAGCCTACCCCTAGGGGGGGGCCACACTGAAGCTTTCTTT | CASSLPLGGGHTEAFF
- | TRBJ1-2 | - | TRBV30 | TGTGCCTGGGGCTCCCCTTATGGCTACACCTTC | CAWGSPYGYTF
- | TRBJ2-1 | TRBD2 | TRBV13 | TGTGCCAGCAGCCCCGCGGGGGTTGGGGCCTACAATGAGCAGTTCTTC | CASSPAGVGAYNEQFF
- | TRBJ2-2 | - | TRBV6-7 | TGTGCCAGCAGTTACAATACCGGGGTGAACACCGGGGAGCTGTTTTTT | CASSYNTGVNTGELFF
- | TRBJ2-3 | TRBD2 | TRBV7-8 | TGTGCCAGCAGCTTAGTGGGCGGGGGGATCACAGATACGCAGTATTTT | CASSLVGGGITDTQYF
- | TRBJ1-1 | - | TRBV5-6 | TGTGCCAGCAGCTCATGGGGGGGGTTGGTGAACACTGAAGCTTTCTTT | CASSSWGGLVNTEAFF
- | TRBJ2-3 | TRBD2 | TRBV19 | TGTGCCAGTTTAGCGGGACCAGCAGATACGCAGTATTTT | CASLAGPADTQYF
- | TRBJ1-6 | - | TRBV15 | TGTGCCACCAGCAGAGACAGGGGTTTGTTTTCACCCCTCCACTTT | CATSRDRGLFSPLHF
- | TRBJ1-4 | TRBD1 | TRBV6-6 | TGTGCCAGCAGTCGAGGACAGGGTGGGAGTGAAAAACTGTTTTTT | CASSRGQGGSEKLFF
- | TRBJ2-7 | - | TRBV6-1 | TGTGCCAGCAGTGAAGAGAGGGCATACGAGCAGTACTTC | CASSEERAYEQYF
once | TRBJ1-3 | - | TRBV7-9 | TGTGCCAGCAGCCCAGGTACCTCTGGAAACACCATATATTTT | CASSPGTSGNTIYF
- | TRBJ2-3 | - | TRBV30 | TGTGCCGGGACAATGGCGGGCACAGATACGCAGTATTTT | CAGTMAGTDTQYF
once | TRBJ2-7 | TRBD2 | TRBV30 | TGTGCCTGGAGTGCCTCATGGCTAGCGGTCTACTACGAGCAGTACTTC | CAWSASWLAVYYEQYF
- | TRBJ2-5 | TRBD2 | TRBV11-3 | TGTGCCAGCAGCCGGCCGCGGGGAGGGGAGACCCAGTACTTC | CASSRPRGGETQYF
- | TRBJ1-2 | - | TRBV19 | TGTGCCAGTAGTATTCCAGGGGAGATAGTTGGCTACACCTTC | CASSIPGEIVGYTF
- | TRBJ2-1 | TRBD1 | TRBV29-1 | TGCAGCGTTGACCCACAGGGGGCCTACAATGAGCAGTTCTTC | CSVDPQGAYNEQFF